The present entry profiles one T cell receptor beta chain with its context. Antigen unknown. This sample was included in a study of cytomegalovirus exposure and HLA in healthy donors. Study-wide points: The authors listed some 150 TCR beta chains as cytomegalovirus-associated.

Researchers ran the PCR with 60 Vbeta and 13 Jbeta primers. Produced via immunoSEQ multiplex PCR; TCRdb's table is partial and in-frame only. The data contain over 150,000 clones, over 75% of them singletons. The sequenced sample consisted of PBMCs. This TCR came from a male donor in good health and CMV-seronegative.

CDR3 coding DNA: TGTGCCAGCAGCTCTTCAGGGGATGGCACTGAAGCTTTCTTT. Its translation: CASSSSGDGTEAFF. The rearrangement joins TRBV9 to TRBJ1-1, with a possible D match to TRBD1 (6 bases). The CDR3 consists of 14 residues. The germline V and J ends were trimmed by 4 bases and 4 bases, with 14 bases remaining between them. CDR1 SGDLS and CDR2 YYNGEE come from the germline V gene.